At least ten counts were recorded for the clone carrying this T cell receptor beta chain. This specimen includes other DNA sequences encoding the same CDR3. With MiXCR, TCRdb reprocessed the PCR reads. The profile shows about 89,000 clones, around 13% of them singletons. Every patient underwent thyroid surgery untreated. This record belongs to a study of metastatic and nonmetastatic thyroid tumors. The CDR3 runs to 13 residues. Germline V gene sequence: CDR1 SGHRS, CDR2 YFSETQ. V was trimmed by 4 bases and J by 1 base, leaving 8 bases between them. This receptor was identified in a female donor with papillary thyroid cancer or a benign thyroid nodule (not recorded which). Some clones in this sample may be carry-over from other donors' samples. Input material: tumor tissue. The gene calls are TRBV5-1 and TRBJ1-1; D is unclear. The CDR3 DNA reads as TGCGCCAGCAGCCTCACACGGAACACTGAAGCTTTCTTT. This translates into CASSLTRNTEAFF.